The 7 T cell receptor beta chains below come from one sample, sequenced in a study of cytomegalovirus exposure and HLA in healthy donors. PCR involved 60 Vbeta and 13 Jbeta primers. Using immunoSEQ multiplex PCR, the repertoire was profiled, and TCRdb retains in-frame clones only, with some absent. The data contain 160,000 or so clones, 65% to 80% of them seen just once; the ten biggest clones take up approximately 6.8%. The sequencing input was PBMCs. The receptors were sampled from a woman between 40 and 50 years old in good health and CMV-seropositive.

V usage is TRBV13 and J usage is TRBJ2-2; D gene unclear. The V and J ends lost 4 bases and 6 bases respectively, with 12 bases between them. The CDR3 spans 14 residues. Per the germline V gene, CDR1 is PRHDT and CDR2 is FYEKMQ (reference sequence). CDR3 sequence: CASSSVPVAGELFF. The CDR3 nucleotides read TGTGCCAGCAGCTCGGTCCCCGTGGCCGGGGAGCTGTTTTTT.

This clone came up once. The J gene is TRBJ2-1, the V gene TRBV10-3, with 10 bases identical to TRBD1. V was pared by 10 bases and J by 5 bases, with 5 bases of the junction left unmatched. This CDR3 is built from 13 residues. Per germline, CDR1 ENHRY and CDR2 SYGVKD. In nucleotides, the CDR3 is TGTGCCACCGACAGGGGGCTGGACAATGAGCAGTTCTTC. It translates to CATDRGLDNEQFF.

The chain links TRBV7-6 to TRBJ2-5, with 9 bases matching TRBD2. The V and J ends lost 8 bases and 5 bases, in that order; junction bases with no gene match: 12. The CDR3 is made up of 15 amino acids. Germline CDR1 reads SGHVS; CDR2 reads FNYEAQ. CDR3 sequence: CASEPSGAVGETQYF. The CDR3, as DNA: TGTGCCAGCGAGCCTAGCGGGGCCGTGGGGGAGACCCAGTACTTC. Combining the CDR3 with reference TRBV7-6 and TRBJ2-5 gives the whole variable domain GAGVSQSPRYKVTKRGQDVALRCDPISGHVSLYWYRQALGQGPEFLTYFNYEAQQDKSGLPNDRFSAERPEGSISTLTIQRTEQRDSAMYRCASEPSGAVGETQYFGPGTRLLVL.

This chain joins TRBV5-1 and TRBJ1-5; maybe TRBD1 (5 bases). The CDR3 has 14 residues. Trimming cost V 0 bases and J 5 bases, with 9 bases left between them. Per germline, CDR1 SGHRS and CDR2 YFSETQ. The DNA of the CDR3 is TGCGCCAGCAGCTTGGACGGGGGGGATCAGCCCCAGCATTTT. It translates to CASSLDGGDQPQHF.

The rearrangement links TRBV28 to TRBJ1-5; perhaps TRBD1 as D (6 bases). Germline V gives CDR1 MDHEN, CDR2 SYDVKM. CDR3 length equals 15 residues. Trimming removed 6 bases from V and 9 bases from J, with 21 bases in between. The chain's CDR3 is CASRVARQAPGPQHF. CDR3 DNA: TGTGCCAGCAGAGTTGCCAGACAGGCCCCCGGGCCCCAGCATTTT.

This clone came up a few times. Here the CDR3 reads CASSPGLASNEQFF. DNA for the CDR3: TGTGCCAGCAGCCCGGGACTAGCGTCCAATGAGCAGTTCTTC. The V call is TRBV5-8, the J call TRBJ2-1, with TRBD2 matching 10 bases. V trimming: 4 bases; J trimming: 6 bases; junction bases outside the gene matches: 4. The CDR3 covers 14 residues. Germline V gives CDR1 SGHTS, CDR2 YDEGEE.

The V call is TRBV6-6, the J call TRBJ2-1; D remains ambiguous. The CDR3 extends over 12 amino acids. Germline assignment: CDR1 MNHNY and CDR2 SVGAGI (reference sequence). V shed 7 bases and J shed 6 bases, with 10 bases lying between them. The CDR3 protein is CASKRGFNEQFF. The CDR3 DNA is TGTGCCAGCAAAAGAGGTTTCAATGAGCAGTTCTTC.